What follows is one T cell receptor (beta chain) and its context. The sample is drawn from a study of blood T cell repertoires in COVID-19. Study-level information: Recovered participants had two consecutive negative NP/OP PCR tests, healthcare professional clearance, or symptom resolution. Samples taken during acute and convalescent COVID-19 were collected in the United States, Italy and Spain. T cells, B-cell-depleted T cells, or PBMCs supplied cDNA or gDNA.

Individuals drawn from approximately 26 US areas were about 18 to 100 years old. Trimming cost V 0 bases and J 6 bases, with 11 bases left between them. The CDR3 totals 14 residues. CDR1 and CDR2 from the germline V gene are KGHSH and LQKENI. This table comes from immunoSEQ multiplex PCR, and its TCRdb copy is limited to in-frame clones, with some not included. The sample records under 400,000 clones, about 89% being singletons. Material for sequencing was PBMCs or T cells enriched from blood (not recorded which). The source is a middle-aged man in a cohort exposed to, infected with or recovered from COVID-19 (not recorded which). The gene calls are TRBV18 and TRBJ1-2; D is unclear. Here the CDR3 DNA reads TGTGCCAGCTCACCACCGTCGGGGATCGATGGCTACACCTTC. Protein: CASSPPSGIDGYTF. Full variable domain (outside the CDR3, taken from reference TRBV18 and TRBJ1-2): NAGVMQNPRHLVRRRGQEARLRCSPMKGHSHVYWYRQLPEEGLKFMVYLQKENIIDESGMPKERFSAEFPKEGPSILRIQQVVRGDSAAYFCASSPPSGIDGYTFGSGTRLTVV.